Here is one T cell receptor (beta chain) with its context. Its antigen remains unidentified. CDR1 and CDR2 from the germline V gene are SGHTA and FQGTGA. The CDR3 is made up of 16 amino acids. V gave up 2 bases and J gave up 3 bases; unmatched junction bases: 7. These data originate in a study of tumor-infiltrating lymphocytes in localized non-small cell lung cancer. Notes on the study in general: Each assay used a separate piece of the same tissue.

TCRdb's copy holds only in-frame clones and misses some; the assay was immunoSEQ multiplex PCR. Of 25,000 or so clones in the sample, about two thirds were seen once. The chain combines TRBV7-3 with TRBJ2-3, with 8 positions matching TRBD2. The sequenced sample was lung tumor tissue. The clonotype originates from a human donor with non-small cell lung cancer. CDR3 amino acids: CASSLRGGGFTDTQYF. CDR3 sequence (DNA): TGTGCCAGCAGCTTACGGGGCGGGGGGTTTACAGATACGCAGTATTTT. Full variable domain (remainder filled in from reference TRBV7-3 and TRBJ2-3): GAGVSQTPSNKVTEKGKYVELRCDPISGHTALYWYRQSLGQGPEFLIYFQGTGAADDSGLPNDRFFAVRPEGSVSTLKIQRTERGDSAVYLCASSLRGGGFTDTQYFGPGTRLTVL.